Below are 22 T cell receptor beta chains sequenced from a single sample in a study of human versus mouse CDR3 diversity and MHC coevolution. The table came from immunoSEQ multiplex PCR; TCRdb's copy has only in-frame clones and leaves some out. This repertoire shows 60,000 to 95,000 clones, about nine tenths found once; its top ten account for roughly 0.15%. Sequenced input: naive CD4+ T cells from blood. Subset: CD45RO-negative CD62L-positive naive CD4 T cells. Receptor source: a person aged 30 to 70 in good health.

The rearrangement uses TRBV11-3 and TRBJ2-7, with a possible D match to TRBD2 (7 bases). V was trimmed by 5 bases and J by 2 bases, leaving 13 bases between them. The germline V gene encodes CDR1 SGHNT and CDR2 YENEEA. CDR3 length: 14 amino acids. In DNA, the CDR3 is TGTGCCAGCAGCCCCAGGGGAGGGCCCTACGAGCAGTACTTC. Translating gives CASSPRGGPYEQYF.

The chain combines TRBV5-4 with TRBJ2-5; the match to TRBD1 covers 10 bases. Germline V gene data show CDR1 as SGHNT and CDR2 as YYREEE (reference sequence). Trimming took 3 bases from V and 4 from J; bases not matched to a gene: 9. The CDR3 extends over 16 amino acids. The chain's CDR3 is CASSWSAGQGVETQYF. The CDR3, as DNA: TGTGCCAGCAGCTGGAGCGCCGGACAGGGGGTAGAGACCCAGTACTTC.

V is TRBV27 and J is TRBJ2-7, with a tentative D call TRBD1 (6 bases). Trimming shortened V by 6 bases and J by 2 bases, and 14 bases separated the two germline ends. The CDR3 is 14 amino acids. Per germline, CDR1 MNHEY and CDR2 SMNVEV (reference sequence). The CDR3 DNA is TGTGCCAGCAGAGCCTGGGACACACCCTACGAGCAGTACTTC. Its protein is CASRAWDTPYEQYF.

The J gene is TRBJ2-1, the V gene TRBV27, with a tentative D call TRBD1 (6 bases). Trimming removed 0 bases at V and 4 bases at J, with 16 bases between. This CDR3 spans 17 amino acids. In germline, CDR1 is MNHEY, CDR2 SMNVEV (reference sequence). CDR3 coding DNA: TGTGCCAGCAGTTTATCGATCGACAGGACAAGGTACAATGAGCAGTTCTTC. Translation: CASSLSIDRTRYNEQFF.

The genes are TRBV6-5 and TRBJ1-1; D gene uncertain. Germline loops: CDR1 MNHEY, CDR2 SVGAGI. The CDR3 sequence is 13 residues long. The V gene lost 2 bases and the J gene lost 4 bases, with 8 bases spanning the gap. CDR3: CASSYRRGTEAFF. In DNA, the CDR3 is TGTGCCAGCAGTTACCGGAGAGGCACTGAAGCTTTCTTT.

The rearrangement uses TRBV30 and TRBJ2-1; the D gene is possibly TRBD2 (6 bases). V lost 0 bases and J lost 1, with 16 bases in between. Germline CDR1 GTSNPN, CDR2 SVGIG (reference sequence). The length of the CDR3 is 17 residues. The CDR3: CAWSVGVAALSYNEQFF. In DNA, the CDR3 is TGTGCCTGGAGTGTAGGGGTAGCGGCACTTTCCTACAATGAGCAGTTCTTC.

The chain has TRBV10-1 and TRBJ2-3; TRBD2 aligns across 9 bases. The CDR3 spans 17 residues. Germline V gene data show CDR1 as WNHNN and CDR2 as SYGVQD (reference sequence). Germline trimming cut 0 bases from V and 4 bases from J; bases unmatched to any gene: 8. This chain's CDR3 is CASSESKNSGGPDTQYF. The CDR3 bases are TGCGCCAGCAGTGAGTCGAAGAATAGCGGGGGCCCAGATACGCAGTATTTT.

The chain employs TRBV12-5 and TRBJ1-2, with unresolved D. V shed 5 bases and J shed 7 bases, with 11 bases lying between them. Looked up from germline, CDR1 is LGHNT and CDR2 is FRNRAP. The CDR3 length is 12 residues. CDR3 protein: CASGVPFGGYTF. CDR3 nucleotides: TGTGCTAGTGGTGTCCCCTTCGGTGGCTACACCTTC.

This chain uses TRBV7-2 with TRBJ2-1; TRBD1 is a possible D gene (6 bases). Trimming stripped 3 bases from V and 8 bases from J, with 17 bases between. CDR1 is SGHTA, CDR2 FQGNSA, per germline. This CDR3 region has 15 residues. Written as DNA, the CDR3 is TGTGCCAGCAGCTTCAGTGGACAGTATAGCTATGAGCAGTTCTTC. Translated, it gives CASSFSGQYSYEQFF.

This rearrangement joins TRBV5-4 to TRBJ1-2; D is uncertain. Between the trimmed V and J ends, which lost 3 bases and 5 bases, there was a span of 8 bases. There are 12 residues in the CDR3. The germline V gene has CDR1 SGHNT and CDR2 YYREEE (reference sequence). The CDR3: CASSSTGYGYTF. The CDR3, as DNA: TGTGCCAGCAGCTCTACGGGATATGGCTACACCTTC.

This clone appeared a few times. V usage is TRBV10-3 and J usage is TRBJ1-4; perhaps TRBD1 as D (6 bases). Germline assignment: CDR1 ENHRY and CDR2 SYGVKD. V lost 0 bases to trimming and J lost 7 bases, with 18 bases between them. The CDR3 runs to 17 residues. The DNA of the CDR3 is TGTGCCATCAGTGAGTCCCCCAACAGGGTCTCCGGTGAAAAACTGTTTTTT. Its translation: CAISESPNRVSGEKLFF.

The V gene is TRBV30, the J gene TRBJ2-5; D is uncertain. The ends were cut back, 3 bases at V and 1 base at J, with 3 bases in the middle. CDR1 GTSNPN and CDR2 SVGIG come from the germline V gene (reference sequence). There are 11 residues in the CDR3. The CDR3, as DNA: TGTGCCTGGAGCCGCCAAGAGACCCAGTACTTC. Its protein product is CAWSRQETQYF.

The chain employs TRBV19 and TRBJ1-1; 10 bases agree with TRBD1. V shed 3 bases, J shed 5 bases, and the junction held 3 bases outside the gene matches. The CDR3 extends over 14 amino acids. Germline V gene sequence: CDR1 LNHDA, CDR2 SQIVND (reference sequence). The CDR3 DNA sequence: TGTGCCAGTAGTATCGGGACAGGGGTTACTGAAGCTTTCTTT. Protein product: CASSIGTGVTEAFF.

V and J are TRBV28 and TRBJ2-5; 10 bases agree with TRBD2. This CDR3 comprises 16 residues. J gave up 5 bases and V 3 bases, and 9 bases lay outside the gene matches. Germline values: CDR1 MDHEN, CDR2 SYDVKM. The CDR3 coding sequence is TGTGCCAGCAGTTTCCCGTCTAGCGGGAGTTTGGAGACCCAGTACTTC. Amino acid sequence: CASSFPSSGSLETQYF.

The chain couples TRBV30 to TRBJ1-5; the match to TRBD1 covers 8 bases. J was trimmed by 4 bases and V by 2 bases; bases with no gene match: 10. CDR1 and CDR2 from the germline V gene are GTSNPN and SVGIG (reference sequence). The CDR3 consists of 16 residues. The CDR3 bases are TGTGCCTGGAGTAACTCCGGGACAGGAGTTAATCAGCCCCAGCATTTT. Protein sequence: CAWSNSGTGVNQPQHF.

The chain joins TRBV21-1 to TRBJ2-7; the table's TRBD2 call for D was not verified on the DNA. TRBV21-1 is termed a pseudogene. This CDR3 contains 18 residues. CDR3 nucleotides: TGTGCCAGCAGCAAAGAGGGAACTAGCGGGAGGGCCGGGCACGAGCAGTACTTC. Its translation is CASSKEGTSGRAGHEQYF.

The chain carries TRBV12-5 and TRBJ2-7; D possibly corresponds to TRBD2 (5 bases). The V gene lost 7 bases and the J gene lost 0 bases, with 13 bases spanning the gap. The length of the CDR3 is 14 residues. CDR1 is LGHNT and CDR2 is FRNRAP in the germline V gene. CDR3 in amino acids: CASDTVGSSYEQYF. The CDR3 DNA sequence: TGTGCTAGTGACACGGTAGGGAGCTCCTACGAGCAGTACTTC. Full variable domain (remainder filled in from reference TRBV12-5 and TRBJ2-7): DARVTQTPRHKVTEMGQEVTMRCQPILGHNTVFWYRQTMMQGLELLAYFRNRAPLDDSGMPKDRFSAEMPDATLATLKIQPSEPRDSAVYFCASDTVGSSYEQYFGPGTRLTVT.

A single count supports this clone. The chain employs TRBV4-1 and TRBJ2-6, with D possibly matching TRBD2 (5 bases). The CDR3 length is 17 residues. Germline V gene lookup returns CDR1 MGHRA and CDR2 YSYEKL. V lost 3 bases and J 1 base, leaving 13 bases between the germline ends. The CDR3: CASSHGVGSSGANVLTF. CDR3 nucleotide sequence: TGCGCCAGCAGCCACGGGGTAGGGTCATCTGGGGCCAACGTCCTGACTTTC.

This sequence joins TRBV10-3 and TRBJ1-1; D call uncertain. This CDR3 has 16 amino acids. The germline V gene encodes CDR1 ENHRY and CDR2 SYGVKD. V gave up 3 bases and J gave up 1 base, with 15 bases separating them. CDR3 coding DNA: TGTGCCATCAGTGAAGGGTGGGAGGGCAAGAACACTGAAGCTTTCTTT. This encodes CAISEGWEGKNTEAFF.

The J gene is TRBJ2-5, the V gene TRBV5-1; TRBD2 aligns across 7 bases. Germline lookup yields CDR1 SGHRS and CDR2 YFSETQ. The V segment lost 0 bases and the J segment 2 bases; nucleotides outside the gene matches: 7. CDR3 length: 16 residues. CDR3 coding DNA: TGCGCCAGCAGCTTGGCCGTGGCGGGGGAACAAGAGACCCAGTACTTC. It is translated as CASSLAVAGEQETQYF. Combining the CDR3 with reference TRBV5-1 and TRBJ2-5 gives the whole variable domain KAGVTQTPRYLIKTRGQQVTLSCSPISGHRSVSWYQQTPGQGLQFLFEYFSETQRNKGNFPGRFSGRQFSNSRSEMNVSTLELGDSALYLCASSLAVAGEQETQYFGPGTRLLVL.

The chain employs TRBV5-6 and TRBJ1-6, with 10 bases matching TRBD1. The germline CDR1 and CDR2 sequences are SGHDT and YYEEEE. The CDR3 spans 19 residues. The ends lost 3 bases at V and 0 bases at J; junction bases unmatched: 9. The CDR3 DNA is TGTGCCAGCAGCTCGAGGGACAGGGGATGGAGCTCCTATAATTCACCCCTCCACTTT. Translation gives CASSSRDRGWSSYNSPLHF.

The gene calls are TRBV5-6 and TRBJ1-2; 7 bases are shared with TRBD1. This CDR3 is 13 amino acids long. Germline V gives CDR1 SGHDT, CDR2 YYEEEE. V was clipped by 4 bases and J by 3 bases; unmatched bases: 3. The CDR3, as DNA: TGTGCCAGCAGCCCTGACAGGGACTATGGCTACACCTTC. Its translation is CASSPDRDYGYTF.